This TCR beta chain was sequenced during a study of shared clonotypes between healthy human individuals. This CDR3 region has 16 residues. CDR1 is SGHDN and CDR2 is FVKESK in the germline V gene. On this clone: A much larger clone lies one base from this, so it may be a read error. Other DNA sequences in the sample encode the same CDR3.

Splitting of each subset's genomic DNA was done evenly across several immunoSEQ plates. In the authors' workflow: ImmunoSEQ output held junction-only sequences without quality scores, so filtering differed. Sequencing was performed with immunoSEQ multiplex PCR; in TCRdb, only in-frame clones are kept and a portion is missing. The V and J calls and the clone size are those of that table, but D and trimming were determined from the DNA. The table includes some 450,000 clones, around 77% detected once. There were no recent acute infections or vaccinations among the donors, who were healthy HIV-negative adults.

The sample taken for sequencing was PBMCs. The chain links TRBV14 to TRBJ2-5; perhaps TRBD2 as D (7 bases). This TCR was recovered from a middle-aged woman in good health. Some clones in this sample may be carry-over from other donors' samples. The CDR3: CASSPGGGGSGETQYF. The CDR3 region has the DNA TGTGCCAGTAGCCCCGGGGGCGGGGGATCCGGAGAGACCCAGTACTTC.